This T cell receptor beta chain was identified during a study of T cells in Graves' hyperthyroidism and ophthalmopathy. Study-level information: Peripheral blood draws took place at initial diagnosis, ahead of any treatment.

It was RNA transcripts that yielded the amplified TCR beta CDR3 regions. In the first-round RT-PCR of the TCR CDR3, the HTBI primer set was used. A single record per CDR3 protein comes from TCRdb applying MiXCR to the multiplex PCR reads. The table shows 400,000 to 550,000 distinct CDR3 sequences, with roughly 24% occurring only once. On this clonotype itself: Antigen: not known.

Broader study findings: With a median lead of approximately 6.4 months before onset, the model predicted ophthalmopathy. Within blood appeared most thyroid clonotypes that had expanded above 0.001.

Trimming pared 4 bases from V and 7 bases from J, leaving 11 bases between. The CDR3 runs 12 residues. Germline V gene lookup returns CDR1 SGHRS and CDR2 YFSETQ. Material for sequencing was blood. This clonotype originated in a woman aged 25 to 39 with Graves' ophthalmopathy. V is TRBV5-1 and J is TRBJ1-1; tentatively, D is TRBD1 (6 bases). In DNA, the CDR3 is TGCGCCAGCAGCACTGGCAGGGGTGAAGCTTTCTTT. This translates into CASSTGRGEAFF.